The clone carrying this T cell receptor beta chain was observed many times. Its specificity is unknown. After removal of 5 bases from V and 0 bases from J, the junction contained 3 bases not matched to a gene. Germline V CDR1 and CDR2: SEHNR, FQNEAQ (reference sequence). The CDR3 contains 16 residues. Amplified regions were TCR beta CDR3 sequences from RNA transcripts. With the HTBI primer set, the TCR CDR3 went through a first round of RT-PCR. One entry per CDR3 protein, called by TCRdb with MiXCR from the multiplex PCR reads. The data contain over 700,000 distinct CDR3 sequences, about two fifths of them seen just once; the ten biggest clones take up approximately 10%. The data are from a study of T cells in Graves' hyperthyroidism and ophthalmopathy. Overall study results and limits: A 13 V-J signature model discriminated ophthalmopathy versus stable hyperthyroidism.

Graves' hyperthyroidism was deemed stable absent ophthalmopathy progression within 18 months. Newly diagnosed hyperthyroidism patients aged 18 to 65 years had disease lasting under 2 months. The sample was blood. This TCR derives from a man younger than 30 with Graves' hyperthyroidism. J is TRBJ1-4 and V is TRBV7-9; the match to TRBD1 covers 10 bases. The CDR3 sequence: CASSPGQGATNEKLFF. CDR3 coding DNA: TGTGCCAGCAGCCCCGGACAGGGGGCAACTAATGAAAAACTGTTTTTT.